These T cell receptor beta chains were read from a single sample in a study of human T cells and chemical hapten exposure. MiXCR was run by TCRdb on the RACE reads, yielding one entry per CDR3 protein. The data contain approximately 82,000 distinct CDR3 sequences, 12% of them singletons. The sample consisted of whole blood, taken in connection with sensitization to the hapten diphenylcyclopropenone (DPC). Receptors originate from a woman between 55 and 75 years old with alopecia areata. Some clones in this sample may be carry-over from other donors' samples. Both conserved end residues are part of each CDR3. A D gene is named only where the DNA matches it firmly. A clone size is listed for some rows: how often the clone was seen (once, few, many), or a class if it is expanded.

v_gene	abundance	d_gene	j_gene	CDR3aa	CDR3nt
TRBV3-1	few	.	TRBJ1-4	CASSQEGDEKLFF	TGTGCCAGCAGCCAAGAGGGGGATGAAAAACTGTTTTTT
TRBV6-1	many	TRBD1	TRBJ1-1	CASREDRTYTEAFF	TGTGCCAGCAGAGAGGACAGGACCTACACTGAAGCTTTCTTT
TRBV14	few	TRBD1	TRBJ1-4	CASSPRTGAGEKLFF	TGTGCCAGCAGCCCTCGGACAGGGGCCGGCGAAAAACTGTTTTTT
TRBV6-1	many	.	TRBJ1-5	CASSESFVEFSPVDF	TGTGCCAGCAGTGAAAGTTTCGTGGAGTTCTCCCCCGTGGATTTT
TRBV3-1	few	TRBD2	TRBJ2-7	CASSQASGTSGYEQYF	TGTGCCAGCAGCCAAGCTTCCGGGACTAGCGGCTACGAGCAGTACTTC
TRBV5-1	many	.	TRBJ2-7	CASRRGPTSYEQYF	TGCGCCAGCAGACGGGGACCGACATCCTACGAGCAGTACTTC
TRBV3-1	few	.	TRBJ1-5	CASSQYPLSTYSNQPQHF	TGTGCCAGCAGCCAATATCCGCTCTCCACATATAGCAATCAGCCCCAGCATTTT
TRBV2	many	TRBD1	TRBJ1-2	CASSEGTGNYGYTF	TGTGCCAGCAGTGAGGGGACAGGAAACTATGGCTACACCTTC
TRBV5-1	many	.	TRBJ2-5	CASSLAQGQETQYF	TGCGCCAGCAGCTTGGCCCAGGGGCAGGAGACCCAGTACTTC
TRBV4-1	many	.	TRBJ2-7	CASSPLDHRVSSEQYF	TGCGCCAGCAGCCCTCTTGACCACAGGGTGTCTTCCGAGCAGTACTTC
TRBV6-5	many	.	TRBJ2-3	CASSYLASSTDTQYF	TGTGCCAGCAGTTATCTGGCGAGTAGCACAGATACGCAGTATTTT
TRBV4-2	.	.	TRBJ1-5	CASSQDRLGYQPQHF	TGTGCCAGCAGCCAAGATCGGCTGGGATATCAGCCCCAGCATTTT
TRBV7-9	few	.	TRBJ2-1	CASSLAPTEQFF	TGTGCCAGCAGCTTAGCCCCTACCGAGCAGTTCTTC
TRBV27	.	TRBD1	TRBJ1-2	CASSVTGNNYGYTF	TGTGCCAGCAGCGTGACAGGGAATAACTATGGCTACACCTTC
TRBV12-3/TRBV12-4	.	TRBD1	TRBJ1-5	CASSWGNRGQGNQPQHF	TGTGCCAGCAGTTGGGGGAACAGGGGGCAAGGCAATCAGCCCCAGCATTTT
TRBV18	many	TRBD1	TRBJ1-2	CASSPPGTGQTF	TGTGCCAGCTCACCACCGGGGACAGGGCAGACCTTC
TRBV7-9	few	.	TRBJ1-5	CASSSGRVSNQPQHF	TGTGCCAGCAGCTCAGGGAGGGTCAGCAATCAGCCCCAGCATTTT
TRBV4-1	many	TRBD1	TRBJ1-5	CASSQFDRGKNQPQHF	TGCGCCAGCAGCCAATTTGACAGGGGGAAGAATCAGCCCCAGCATTTT
TRBV6-1	many	.	TRBJ1-2	CASSSWERYGYTF	TGTGCCAGCAGTTCGTGGGAGCGATATGGCTACACCTTC
TRBV12-3/TRBV12-4	few	.	TRBJ2-1	CASSPDANEQFF	TGTGCCAGCAGCCCGGACGCCAATGAGCAGTTCTTC
TRBV6-6	.	.	TRBJ1-5	CASSYQGRSQPQHF	TGTGCCAGCAGTTACCAGGGGCGGAGTCAGCCCCAGCATTTT
TRBV20-1	many	.	TRBJ1-1	CSARQVGTEAFF	TGCAGTGCTAGACAGGTTGGCACTGAAGCTTTCTTT
TRBV2	.	.	TRBJ1-5	CASSPRDGNQPQHF	TGTGCCAGCAGCCCCCGGGACGGCAATCAGCCCCAGCATTTT
TRBV9	few	.	TRBJ1-6	CASSVDGMYNSPLHF	TGTGCCAGCAGCGTAGACGGAATGTATAATTCACCCCTCCACTTT
TRBV6-5	few	.	TRBJ2-3	CASSYSITGSTDTQYF	TGTGCCAGCAGTTACTCGATCACAGGCAGCACAGATACGCAGTATTTT
TRBV20-1	few	.	TRBJ2-7	CSASQGNEQYF	TGCAGTGCGTCACAGGGAAACGAGCAGTACTTC
TRBV20-1	.	TRBD1	TRBJ1-4	CSARDRGSLGKLFF	TGCAGTGCTAGGGACAGGGGCTCTTTGGGGAAACTGTTTTTT
TRBV27	many	.	TRBJ2-3	CASSRLNTDTQYF	TGTGCCAGCAGTCGACTTAACACAGATACGCAGTATTTT
TRBV20-1	.	TRBD1	TRBJ1-5	CSASTGGSQPQHF	TGCAGTGCTAGCACAGGGGGCAGTCAGCCCCAGCATTTT
TRBV6-5	few	.	TRBJ2-1	CASSYFGGSYNEQFF	TGTGCCAGCAGTTACTTCGGAGGCTCCTACAATGAGCAGTTCTTC
TRBV19	many	.	TRBJ2-6	CASTRTGANVLTF	TGTGCCAGTACGAGGACTGGGGCCAACGTCCTGACTTTC
TRBV18	.	TRBD1	TRBJ1-6	CASSPPAGQGGSLHF	TGTGCCAGCTCACCACCGGCCGGACAGGGCGGTTCCCTCCACTTT
TRBV20-1	many	.	TRBJ1-2	CSARDRSGKDGYTF	TGCAGTGCTAGAGATCGTTCAGGGAAGGATGGCTACACCTTC
TRBV3-1	few	.	TRBJ2-3	CASSQDSGTDTQYF	TGTGCCAGCAGCCAAGACTCGGGCACAGATACGCAGTATTTT
TRBV12-3/TRBV12-4	many	TRBD1	TRBJ1-1	CASRGQGVRMNTEAFF	TGTGCCAGCAGAGGACAGGGGGTGAGAATGAACACTGAAGCTTTCTTT
TRBV14	many	TRBD1	TRBJ2-1	CASSQDINFGTGRNEQFF	TGTGCCAGCAGCCAAGATATCAATTTCGGGACAGGGCGCAATGAGCAGTTCTTC
TRBV10-3	.	.	TRBJ2-5	CAISEQTVRETQYF	TGTGCCATCAGTGAACAGACAGTACGAGAGACCCAGTACTTC
TRBV3-1	many	.	TRBJ1-1	CASSPSGTPRVTEAFF	TGTGCCAGCAGCCCATCCGGGACCCCGAGGGTCACTGAAGCTTTCTTT
TRBV4-1	few	.	TRBJ1-6	CASSQDPNGPGVYSPLHF	TGCGCCAGCAGCCAAGATCCAAACGGCCCAGGGGTTTATTCACCCCTCCACTTT
TRBV20-1	.	.	TRBJ2-1	CSARRTYNEQFF	TGCAGTGCTAGACGGACCTACAATGAGCAGTTCTTC
TRBV13	many	.	TRBJ2-1	CASSQLGAERVVYNEQFF	TGTGCCAGCTCCCAGCTTGGGGCGGAGCGGGTAGTCTACAATGAGCAGTTCTTC
TRBV29-1	.	.	TRBJ2-1	CSVEEHPGGHQGF	TGCAGCGTTGAAGAACACCCCGGGGGCCACCAGGGATTC
TRBV7-3	.	.	TRBJ1-1	CASSVLTGDTEAFF	TGTGCCAGCAGCGTGCTTACAGGTGACACTGAAGCTTTCTTT
TRBV5-1	.	TRBD1	TRBJ1-1	CASSLGQGRSEAFF	TGCGCCAGCAGCTTGGGACAGGGGAGATCTGAAGCTTTCTTT
TRBV7-2	.	.	TRBJ2-5	CASSFQFRETRYF	TGTGCCAGCAGCTTCCAGTTTCGGGAGACCCGGTACTTC
TRBV5-6	.	.	TRBJ1-4	CASSFGQSNEKLFF	TGTGCCAGCAGCTTCGGACAGAGTAATGAAAAACTGTTTTTT
TRBV5-1	few	.	TRBJ2-7	CASSLEETGGYEQYF	TGCGCCAGCAGCTTGGAGGAAACCGGCGGCTACGAGCAGTACTTC
TRBV24-1	many	.	TRBJ1-2	CATSKYDSYTF	TGTGCCACCAGCAAATATGATAGCTACACCTTC